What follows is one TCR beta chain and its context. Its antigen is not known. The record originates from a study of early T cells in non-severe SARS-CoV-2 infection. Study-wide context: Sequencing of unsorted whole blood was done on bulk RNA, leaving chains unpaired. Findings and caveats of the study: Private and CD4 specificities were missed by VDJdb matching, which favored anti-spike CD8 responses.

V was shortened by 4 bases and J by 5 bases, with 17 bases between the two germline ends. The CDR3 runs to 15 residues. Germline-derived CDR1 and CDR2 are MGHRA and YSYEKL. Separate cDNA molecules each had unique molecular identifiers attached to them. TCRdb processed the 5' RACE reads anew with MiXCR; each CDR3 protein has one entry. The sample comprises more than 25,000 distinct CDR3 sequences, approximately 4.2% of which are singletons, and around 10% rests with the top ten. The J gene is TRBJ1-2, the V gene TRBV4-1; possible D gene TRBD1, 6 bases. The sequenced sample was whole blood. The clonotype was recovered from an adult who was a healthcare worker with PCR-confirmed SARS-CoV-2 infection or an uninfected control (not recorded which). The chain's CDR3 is CASSRLFRGDYGYTF. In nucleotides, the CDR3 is TGCGCCAGCAGCCGGTTGTTCAGGGGAGATTATGGCTACACCTTC.